The rows below give T cell receptor beta chains drawn from one sample of a study of control samples from healthy donors and cancer patients. Using immunoSEQ multiplex PCR, the repertoire was profiled, and TCRdb retains in-frame clones only, with some absent. Altogether 100,000 to 150,000 clones are present, around 90% being singletons, with the ten largest covering less than 6%. Sequenced: blood. The receptors were sampled from a man between 18 and 35 years old in good health. Both conserved end residues are part of each CDR3. Fields, in order: D gene, V gene, J gene, clone size, CDR3 protein, CDR3 DNA. D genes are given only for firm matches. Size tells how often a clone was seen (once, few, many) or the class of an expanded clone, and some rows leave it out.

D: TRBD1
V: TRBV30
J: TRBJ1-5
size: -
CDR3: CAWSLVATTGNQPQHF
DNA: TGTGCCTGGAGTCTGGTCGCGACGACAGGGAATCAGCCCCAGCATTTT

D: -
V: TRBV11-2
J: TRBJ2-1
size: -
CDR3: CASSYRGGYSNEQFF
DNA: TGTGCCAGCAGCTATAGAGGGGGATACAGCAATGAGCAGTTCTTC

D: -
V: TRBV24-1
J: TRBJ2-7
size: -
CDR3: CAPPWGATYEQYF
DNA: TGTGCCCCTCCCTGGGGAGCTACCTACGAGCAGTACTTC

D: -
V: TRBV6-5
J: TRBJ2-5
size: -
CDR3: CASTHEETQYF
DNA: TGTGCCAGCACCCATGAAGAGACCCAGTACTTC

D: -
V: TRBV6-1
J: TRBJ1-2
size: -
CDR3: CASSEVRRGTYGYTF
DNA: TGTGCCAGCAGTGAAGTACGTAGGGGGACCTATGGCTACACCTTC

D: TRBD1
V: TRBV5-1
J: TRBJ2-2
size: -
CDR3: CASSRTPGTGGTGELFF
DNA: TGCGCCAGCAGCCGAACGCCCGGGACAGGGGGCACCGGGGAGCTGTTTTTT

D: -
V: TRBV30
J: TRBJ2-3
size: -
CDR3: CAWETGGTDTQYF
DNA: TGTGCCTGGGAAACGGGGGGCACAGATACGCAGTATTTT

D: TRBD2
V: TRBV7-3
J: TRBJ2-2
size: once
CDR3: CASSRGLSPNTGELFF
DNA: TGTGCCAGCAGCCGGGGACTAAGCCCGAACACCGGGGAGCTGTTTTTT

D: TRBD1
V: TRBV27
J: TRBJ2-5
size: -
CDR3: CASSLSRGNQETQYF
DNA: TGTGCCAGCAGTTTATCCAGGGGGAACCAAGAGACCCAGTACTTC

D: -
V: TRBV5-5
J: TRBJ1-1
size: -
CDR3: CASSLSHMNTEAFF
DNA: TGTGCCAGCAGCTTAAGTCACATGAACACTGAAGCTTTCTTT

D: TRBD1
V: TRBV28
J: TRBJ1-1
size: -
CDR3: CASSLQGTEAFF
DNA: TGTGCCAGCAGCCTACAGGGGACTGAAGCTTTCTTT

D: TRBD1
V: TRBV6-6
J: TRBJ1-4
size: -
CDR3: CASRRSDRVTNEKLFF
DNA: TGTGCCAGCAGACGATCCGACAGGGTGACTAATGAAAAACTGTTTTTT

D: -
V: TRBV7-9
J: TRBJ1-1
size: -
CDR3: CASSFSFRDTKNTEAFF
DNA: TGTGCCAGCAGCTTCAGTTTCCGGGACACCAAGAACACTGAAGCTTTCTTT

D: TRBD1
V: TRBV6-5
J: TRBJ1-1
size: -
CDR3: CASSPETGINTEAFF
DNA: TGTGCCAGCAGTCCTGAGACAGGGATTAACACTGAAGCTTTCTTT

D: -
V: TRBV7-9
J: TRBJ1-3
size: -
CDR3: CASSFYRDSGNTIYF
DNA: TGTGCCAGCAGCTTTTACAGGGACTCTGGAAACACCATATATTTT

D: TRBD2
V: TRBV12-5
J: TRBJ2-7
size: -
CDR3: CASGTGTSRGEQYF
DNA: TGTGCTAGTGGCACCGGGACTAGCAGGGGAGAGCAGTACTTC

D: -
V: TRBV4-1
J: TRBJ2-7
size: -
CDR3: CASSQEPPRGSYEQYF
DNA: TGCGCCAGCAGCCAAGAGCCTCCACGGGGCTCCTACGAGCAGTACTTC

D: -
V: TRBV19
J: TRBJ1-6
size: -
CDR3: CASSIRALYNSPLHF
DNA: TGTGCCAGTAGTATACGAGCCTTGTATAATTCACCCCTCCACTTT

D: -
V: TRBV9
J: TRBJ1-5
size: -
CDR3: CASSGGGAGKPQHF
DNA: TGTGCCAGCAGCGGGGGAGGGGCAGGTAAGCCCCAGCATTTT

D: TRBD2
V: TRBV5-1
J: TRBJ2-5
size: -
CDR3: CASSFQAGGRETQYF
DNA: TGCGCCAGCAGCTTTCAAGCGGGGGGCCGAGAGACCCAGTACTTC

D: -
V: TRBV4-1
J: TRBJ1-5
size: few
CDR3: CASSQDWARDQPQHF
DNA: TGCGCCAGCAGCCAAGATTGGGCTCGGGATCAGCCCCAGCATTTT

D: TRBD2
V: TRBV9
J: TRBJ2-2
size: -
CDR3: CASASGATGELFF
DNA: TGTGCCAGCGCTAGCGGAGCGACCGGGGAGCTGTTTTTT

D: TRBD1
V: TRBV5-4
J: TRBJ2-7
size: once
CDR3: CASSPPGTGNTEQYF
DNA: TGTGCCAGCAGCCCGCCCGGGACAGGGAACACCGAGCAGTACTTC

D: TRBD2
V: TRBV9
J: TRBJ2-2
size: -
CDR3: CASSVGKRGGPPGELFF
DNA: TGTGCCAGCAGCGTAGGCAAGCGGGGGGGCCCGCCCGGGGAGCTGTTTTTT

D: -
V: TRBV28
J: TRBJ1-2
size: -
CDR3: CASSWGNYGYTF
DNA: TGTGCCAGCAGTTGGGGTAACTATGGCTACACCTTC

D: -
V: TRBV19
J: TRBJ2-7
size: -
CDR3: CASNPGGIFYEQYF
DNA: TGTGCCAGTAATCCAGGGGGGATCTTCTACGAGCAGTACTTC

D: TRBD2
V: TRBV19
J: TRBJ2-7
size: -
CDR3: CASSTSGGSYEQYF
DNA: TGTGCCAGTAGTACTAGCGGGGGGTCCTACGAGCAGTACTTC

D: -
V: TRBV2
J: TRBJ2-7
size: -
CDR3: CASSRRTATSLEQYF
DNA: TGTGCCAGCAGCCGACGGACAGCTACTTCCCTAGAGCAGTACTTC